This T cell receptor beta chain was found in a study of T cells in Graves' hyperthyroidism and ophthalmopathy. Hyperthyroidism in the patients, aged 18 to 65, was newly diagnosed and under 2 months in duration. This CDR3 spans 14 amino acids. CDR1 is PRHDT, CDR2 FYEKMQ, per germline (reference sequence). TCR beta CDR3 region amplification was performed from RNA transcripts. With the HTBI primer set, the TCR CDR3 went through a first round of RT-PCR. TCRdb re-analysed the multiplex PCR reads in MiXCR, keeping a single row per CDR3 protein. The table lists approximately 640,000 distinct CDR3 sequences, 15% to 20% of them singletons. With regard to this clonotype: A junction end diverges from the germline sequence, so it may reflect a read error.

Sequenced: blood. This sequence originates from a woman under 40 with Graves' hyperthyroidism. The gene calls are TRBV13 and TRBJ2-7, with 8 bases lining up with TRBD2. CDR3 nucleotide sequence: TGTGCCAGCAGTTCGGGGGGGACCTATTACGAGCAGTGCTTC. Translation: CASSSGGTYYEQCF.